This entry lists 2 T cell receptor beta chains sequenced from one sample in a study of technical replicates of blood from several donors. Profiled with immunoSEQ multiplex PCR; TCRdb holds only in-frame clones, not every one. The top ten hold 7.3% of the sample, which has about 7,200 clones, roughly 95% seen once. The source material was PBMCs. Every receptor here comes from a human donor in good health.

The chain joins TRBV7-9 to TRBJ2-3; 9 positions match TRBD2. The CDR3 runs to 18 residues. CDR1 and CDR2 from the germline V gene are SEHNR and FQNEAQ (reference sequence). V lost 5 bases, J lost 0 bases, and 12 bases stayed unmatched. This CDR3 reads CASSLGASGMPSTDTQYF. The CDR3 coding sequence is TGTGCCAGCAGCCTGGGGGCTAGCGGGATGCCTAGCACAGATACGCAGTATTTT.

This clone was seen a handful of times. This chain links TRBV5-1 with TRBJ2-1; weak D call: TRBD2 (6 bases). CDR3 size: 16 residues. Trimming removed 1 base from V and 7 bases from J, with 18 bases in between. The germline V gene encodes CDR1 SGHRS and CDR2 YFSETQ. CDR3 region: CASSLSDLRAGNEQFF. CDR3 in DNA: TGCGCCAGCAGCTTGAGTGACCTTCGGGCGGGGAATGAGCAGTTCTTC.